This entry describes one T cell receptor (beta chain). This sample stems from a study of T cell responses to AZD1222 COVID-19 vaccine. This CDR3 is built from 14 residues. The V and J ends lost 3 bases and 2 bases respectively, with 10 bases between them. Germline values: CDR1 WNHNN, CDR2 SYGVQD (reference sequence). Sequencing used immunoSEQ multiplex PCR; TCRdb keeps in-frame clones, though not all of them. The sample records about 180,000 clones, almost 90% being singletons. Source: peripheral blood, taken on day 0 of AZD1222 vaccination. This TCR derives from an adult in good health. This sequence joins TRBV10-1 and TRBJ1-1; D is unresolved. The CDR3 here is CASSDNRENTEAFF. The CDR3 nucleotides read TGCGCCAGCAGTGATAACAGAGAAAACACTGAAGCTTTCTTT.